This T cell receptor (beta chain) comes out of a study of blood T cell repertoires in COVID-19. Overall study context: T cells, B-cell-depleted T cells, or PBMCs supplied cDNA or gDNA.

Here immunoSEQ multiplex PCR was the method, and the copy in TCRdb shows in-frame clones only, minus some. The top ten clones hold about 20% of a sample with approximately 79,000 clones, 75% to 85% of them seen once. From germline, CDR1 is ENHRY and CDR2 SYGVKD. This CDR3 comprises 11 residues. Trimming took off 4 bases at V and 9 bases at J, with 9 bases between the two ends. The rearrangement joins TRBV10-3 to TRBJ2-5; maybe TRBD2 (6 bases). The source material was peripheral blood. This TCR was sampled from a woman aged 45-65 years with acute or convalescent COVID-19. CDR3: CAISGGDAQYF. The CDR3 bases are TGTGCCATCAGTGGGGGGGACGCCCAGTACTTC.